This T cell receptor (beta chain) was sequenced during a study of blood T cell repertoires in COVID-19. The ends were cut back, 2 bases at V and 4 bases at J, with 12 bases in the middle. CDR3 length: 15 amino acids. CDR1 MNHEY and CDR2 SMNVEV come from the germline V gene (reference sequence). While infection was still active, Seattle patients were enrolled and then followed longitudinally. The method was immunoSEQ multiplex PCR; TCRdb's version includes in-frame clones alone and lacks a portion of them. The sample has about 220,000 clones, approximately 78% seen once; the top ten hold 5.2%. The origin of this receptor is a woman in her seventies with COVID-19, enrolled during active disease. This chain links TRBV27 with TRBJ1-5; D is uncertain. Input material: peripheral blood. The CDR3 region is CASSLKFPLNQPQHF. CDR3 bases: TGTGCCAGCAGTTTAAAATTCCCCTTAAATCAGCCCCAGCATTTT.